The 27 T cell receptor beta chains reported below all come from one sample, sequenced in a study of type 1 regulatory T cells. TCRdb reprocessed the reads with MiXCR, giving one entry per CDR3 protein. Counted here are over 90,000 distinct CDR3 sequences, roughly 31% occurring once; the ten biggest clones make up less than 2.5%. Input material: CD4+ T cells, either the whole sample or a sorted fraction (not recorded which). Receptor source: a human donor in good health.

This sequence joins TRBV20-1 and TRBJ2-7; 11 positions match TRBD2. The CDR3 spans 14 residues. The germline gives CDR1 DFQATT, CDR2 SNEGSKA (reference sequence). The V segment lost 5 bases and the J segment 1 base; nucleotides outside the gene matches: 4. CDR3 DNA sequence: TGCAGTGCTCCGGGGACTAGCGGATCCTACGAGCAGTACTTC. It yields the protein CSAPGTSGSYEQYF.

V is TRBV6-5 and J is TRBJ2-7; D is perhaps TRBD2 (7 bases). The germline V and J ends were trimmed by 7 bases and 0 bases, with 19 bases remaining between them. CDR1 is MNHEY and CDR2 is SVGAGI in the germline V gene. The CDR3 is 16 amino acids. CDR3 bases: TGTGCCAGCACCGCCGGGGGGCAACTAAGCTCCTACGAGCAGTACTTC. Residues: CASTAGGQLSSYEQYF.

This clonotype was seen a handful of times. V and J are TRBV20-1 and TRBJ1-5; D might be TRBD1 (6 bases). Trimming left V 1 base short and J 5 bases short, with 18 bases between. CDR3 length equals 16 residues. Germline V gene sequence: CDR1 DFQATT, CDR2 SNEGSKA (reference sequence). CDR3 coding DNA: TGCAGTGCTAGAGTCGATAACAGCGGGGGGCATCAGCCCCAGCATTTT. Translated, it gives CSARVDNSGGHQPQHF.

This clonotype was counted between two and nine times. V gene TRBV18 combines with J gene TRBJ1-2, with TRBD1 identical over 7 bases. This CDR3 is built from 15 residues. Per the germline V gene, CDR1 is KGHSH and CDR2 is LQKENI. Trimming cost V 5 bases and J 2 bases; bases outside gene matches: 8. CDR3 bases: TGTGCCAGCTCAACACAGGGGCCCCTCAACTATGGCTACACCTTC. This encodes CASSTQGPLNYGYTF.

This clonotype was counted ten times or more. The V call is TRBV5-1, the J call TRBJ2-1, with 8 nucleotides matching TRBD1. The CDR3 has 14 amino acids. The germline CDR1 and CDR2 sequences are SGHRS and YFSETQ. Losses at the gene ends were 3 bases for V and 5 bases for J; bases not matched to a gene: 4. The CDR3 coding sequence is TGCGCCAGCAGCTGGATGGACAGGGACAATGAGCAGTTCTTC. It specifies CASSWMDRDNEQFF.

V and J are TRBV7-8 and TRBJ2-4; D is possibly TRBD2 (6 bases). The CDR3 totals 16 residues. Trimming shortened V by 0 bases and J by 4 bases, and 13 bases separated the two germline ends. CDR1 and CDR2 (germline): SGHVS, FQNEAQ. CDR3 sequence: CASSLARLGRKNIQYF. The CDR3 bases are TGTGCCAGCAGCTTAGCACGACTAGGAAGGAAAAACATTCAGTACTTC.

The chain employs TRBV11-1 and TRBJ2-7; unclear D gene. Trimming stripped 3 bases from V and 2 bases from J, with 8 bases between. The germline gives CDR1 SGHAT, CDR2 FQDESV (reference sequence). The CDR3 length is 13 residues. The CDR3 is CASSFGRTYEQYF. The CDR3 coding sequence is TGTGCCAGCAGCTTTGGCCGGACCTACGAGCAGTACTTC.

This chain joins TRBV6-6 and TRBJ2-4; D might be TRBD1 (6 bases). Trimming took off 0 bases at V and 0 bases at J, with 18 bases between the two ends. The CDR3 sequence is 19 residues long. Germline loops: CDR1 MNHNY, CDR2 SVGAGI (reference sequence). The CDR3 spells CASSYSSQPRGGAKNIQYF. The CDR3 DNA sequence: TGTGCCAGCAGTTACTCGTCACAGCCCCGAGGGGGAGCCAAAAACATTCAGTACTTC.

About this clonotype itself: Since no conserved phenylalanine or tryptophan closes the CDR3, a read error is the likely cause. The chain uses TRBV5-1 and TRBJ2-2, with a tentative D call TRBD2 (6 bases). The CDR3 contains 16 residues. Germline lookup yields CDR1 SGHRS and CDR2 YFSETQ. The chain's CDR3 is CASSLVQGRGAGGLFY. In DNA, the CDR3 is TGCGCCAGCAGCTTAGTTCAAGGGCGCGGGGCCGGGGGGCTGTTTTAT.

V gene TRBV6-1 combines with J gene TRBJ1-5, with D hard to call. Germline V gene data show CDR1 as MNHNS and CDR2 as SASEGT. The CDR3 is 13 amino acids. V lost 6 bases, J lost 0 bases, and 6 bases lay in between. The CDR3 DNA reads as TGTGCCAGCAGCCCATATAGCAATCAGCCCCAGCATTTT. Protein: CASSPYSNQPQHF.

The V and J genes are TRBV7-8 and TRBJ2-3, with unresolved D. Germline V gives CDR1 SGHVS, CDR2 FQNEAQ. The CDR3 length is 14 residues. Trimming shortened V by 4 bases and J by 4 bases, and 12 bases separated the two germline ends. CDR3 residues: CASSSQTRSDTQYF. CDR3 sequence (DNA): TGTGCCAGCAGCTCCCAAACCCGCTCAGATACGCAGTATTTT.

A note on this clonotype: A read error is possible here, since a much larger clone lies one base away. The rearrangement uses TRBV3-1 and TRBJ2-4, with D perhaps assigned TRBD1 or TRBD2 (5 bases each). Trimming left V 4 bases short and J 10 bases short, with 14 bases between. Germline loops: CDR1 LGHDT, CDR2 YNNKEL (reference sequence). The CDR3 has 13 amino acids. In nucleotides, the CDR3 is TGTGCCAGCAGCCTAGATCGGGGACGGATTCAGTACTTC. Amino acids: CASSLDRGRIQYF.

J is TRBJ1-1 and V is TRBV30; 9 bases map to TRBD1. V shed 4 bases, J shed 6 bases, and the junction held 6 bases outside the gene matches. CDR1 and CDR2 from the germline V gene are GTSNPN and SVGIG (reference sequence). The CDR3 loop spans 13 amino acids. In nucleotides, the CDR3 is TGTGCCTGGATGGGACAGGGACGTCCTGAAGCTTTCTTT. This codes for CAWMGQGRPEAFF.

This clonotype occurred a few times. V and J are TRBV7-9 and TRBJ1-1; D call uncertain. The CDR3 totals 13 residues. V lost 4 bases to trimming and J lost 3 bases, with 9 bases between them. Germline assignment: CDR1 SEHNR and CDR2 FQNEAQ (reference sequence). CDR3: CASSSVLDTEAFF. CDR3 coding DNA: TGTGCCAGCAGCTCGGTGTTGGACACTGAAGCTTTCTTT.

This chain uses TRBV24-1 with TRBJ1-3, with D unclear. V was shortened by 8 bases and J by 0 bases, with 7 bases between the two germline ends. Germline loops: CDR1 KGHDR, CDR2 SFDVKD. This CDR3 spans 13 amino acids. This chain's CDR3 is CATTKRSGNTIYF. The DNA for the CDR3 is TGTGCCACCACTAAGCGCTCTGGAAACACCATATATTTT.

The V gene is TRBV3-1, the J gene TRBJ2-5, with TRBD1 matching over 7 bases. In germline, CDR1 is LGHDT, CDR2 YNNKEL (reference sequence). Trimming removed 2 bases from V and 1 base from J; junction bases left unmatched: 4. The CDR3 extends over 15 amino acids. As DNA, the CDR3 is TGTGCCAGCAGCCAACTACAGGGGCCCCAAGAGACCCAGTACTTC. It encodes CASSQLQGPQETQYF.

The chain links TRBV21-1 to TRBJ2-7; TRBD1, the table's D call, lacks a check against the DNA. TRBV21-1 is shown as a pseudogene. This CDR3 has 13 amino acids. This chain's CDR3 is CAKTGRGSYEQYF. DNA for the CDR3: TGTGCAAAGACCGGGAGGGGCTCCTACGAGCAGTACTTC.

The rearrangement uses TRBV5-1 and TRBJ2-7; perhaps TRBD1 as D (7 bases). This CDR3 spans 14 amino acids. Germline V gives CDR1 SGHRS, CDR2 YFSETQ. Trimming took off 2 bases at V and 2 bases at J, with 11 bases between the two ends. The CDR3 nucleotides read TGCGCCAGCAGCTTCGGCAGGGGGGCCTACGAGCAGTACTTC. Its protein product is CASSFGRGAYEQYF.

The gene calls are TRBV5-1 and TRBJ2-1; D perhaps matches TRBD2 (5 bases). The CDR3 totals 15 residues. The germline V gene has CDR1 SGHRS and CDR2 YFSETQ. Trimming left V 4 bases short and J 9 bases short, with 20 bases between. Written as DNA, the CDR3 is TGCGCCAGCAGCCCCGAGGCGGGCCGTCCGAGTGAGCAGTTCTTC. It yields the protein CASSPEAGRPSEQFF.

V gene TRBV4-3 combines with J gene TRBJ2-7; TRBD2 aligns across 11 bases. Germline CDR1 LGHNA, CDR2 YSLEER. The V segment lost 3 bases and the J segment 2 bases; nucleotides outside the gene matches: 6. The CDR3 spans 16 residues. CDR3 DNA: TGCGCCAGCAGCCATTCCCTAGCGGGAGGAACCTACGAGCAGTACTTC. Translating it yields CASSHSLAGGTYEQYF.

The J gene is TRBJ1-3, the V gene TRBV19; D is unclear. CDR1 is LNHDA and CDR2 is SQIVND in the germline V gene (reference sequence). V lost 7 bases to trimming and J lost 2 bases, with 15 bases between them. The CDR3 totals 15 residues. The CDR3 DNA is TGTGCCAGTACACCAGCGGCACCCACTGGAAACACCATATATTTT. It yields the protein CASTPAAPTGNTIYF.

This clonotype was detected only a few times. This chain joins TRBV18 and TRBJ2-2; D might be TRBD1 (6 bases). Germline V gene sequence: CDR1 KGHSH, CDR2 LQKENI. The V gene lost 0 bases and the J gene lost 2 bases, with 19 bases spanning the gap. The CDR3 has 19 residues. For the CDR3, the DNA is TGTGCCAGCTCACCACCTTACCCTCTACAGGGTATCAACACCGGGGAGCTGTTTTTT. Amino acids: CASSPPYPLQGINTGELFF.

This clonotype was detected a few times. The chain couples TRBV6-6 to TRBJ2-4; 10 positions match TRBD2. With V trimmed by 6 bases and J by 4 bases, 6 bases remained unmatched. Germline V lookup: CDR1 MNHNY, CDR2 SVGAGI (reference sequence). The CDR3 spans 15 residues. CDR3 in amino acids: CASRTAGGKKNIQYF. CDR3 nucleotides: TGTGCCAGCAGGACAGCGGGAGGGAAAAAAAACATTCAGTACTTC.

This clonotype has only a few counts. This rearrangement joins TRBV9 to TRBJ1-4, with D possibly matching TRBD1 (6 bases). In germline, CDR1 is SGDLS, CDR2 YYNGEE. The V and J ends lost 0 bases and 6 bases respectively, with 12 bases between them. CDR3 length: 15 amino acids. The CDR3 DNA is TGTGCCAGCAGCGTAGACGGACAGCGGGATGAAAAACTGTTTTTT. Residues: CASSVDGQRDEKLFF.

This clonotype was detected a few times. The CDR3, as DNA: TGCGCCAGCAGCTTGGGCGGGACCGCCTACGAGCAGTACTTC. Its translation is CASSLGGTAYEQYF. The V gene is TRBV5-1, the J gene TRBJ2-7, with a possible D match to TRBD2 (6 bases). The ends were cut back, 0 bases at V and 2 bases at J, with 9 bases in the middle. Germline assignment: CDR1 SGHRS and CDR2 YFSETQ. The CDR3 loop spans 14 amino acids.

This CDR3 reads CASSIEGGELFF. In nucleotides, the CDR3 is TGTGCCAGTAGTATCGAGGGGGGGGAGCTGTTTTTT. This chain joins TRBV19 and TRBJ2-2; possibly TRBD1 or TRBD2 for D (5 bases each). V shed 3 bases and J shed 8 bases, with 7 bases lying between them. The CDR3 sequence is 12 residues long. Germline assignment: CDR1 LNHDA and CDR2 SQIVND (reference sequence).

V gene TRBV6-1 combines with J gene TRBJ1-1, with 9 bases that match TRBD1. Germline CDR1 MNHNS, CDR2 SASEGT. The CDR3 is made up of 13 amino acids. Trimming cost V 3 bases and J 5 bases; bases outside gene matches: 1. The CDR3 coding sequence is TGTGCCAGCAGTGACGACAGGGGGACTGAAGCTTTCTTT. It codes for CASSDDRGTEAFF.